The clone carrying this TCR beta chain turned up a few times. One end of the junction fails to match germline, which may point to a read error. The data originate from a study of T cell changes during pregnancy in multiple sclerosis. This CDR3 contains 14 residues. Germline V CDR1 and CDR2: SEHNR, FQNEAQ (reference sequence). Sequencing was performed with immunoSEQ multiplex PCR; in TCRdb, only in-frame clones are kept and a portion is missing. The data show under 110,000 clones, about 90% seen once. The source is a female donor with multiple sclerosis, enrolled in a pregnancy study. Sequenced here: peripheral blood, sampled after pregnancy. The V call is TRBV7-9, the J call TRBJ1-1; D not certain. Written as DNA, the CDR3 is TGTGCCAGCAGTTTAGGGAATTCTAGCCCTGAAGCTTTCTTT. It specifies CASSLGNSSPEAFF. The full variable domain, rest sourced from reference TRBV7-9 and TRBJ1-1, is DTGVSQNPRHKITKRGQNVTFRCDPISEHNRLYWYRQTLGQGPEFLTYFQNEAQLEKSRLLSDRFSAERPKGSFSTLEIQRTEQGDSAMYLCASSLGNSSPEAFFGQGTRLTVV.